This record looks at one TCR beta chain sequence and its context. No antigen is known for it. Since the CDR3 does not end with the conserved phenylalanine or tryptophan, this likely comes from a read error. This CDR3 has 14 residues. V was clipped by 7 bases and J by 1 base, with 13 bases between them. Germline lookup yields CDR1 MDHEN and CDR2 SYDVKM. This entry belongs to a study of blood T cells in healthy people across ages. Study-level points and caveats: Per million T cells, TCR beta diversity dropped about linearly as age rose. TCR beta diversity tracked closely with naive T cell percentage.

Combining a sample-barcoded 5' primer with a J-beta primer mix, a second PCR ran for about 6 to 12 cycles. Each of the cDNA molecules was tagged by a template-switch adaptor with 12 random nucleotides. A single record per CDR3 protein comes from TCRdb applying MiXCR to the 5' RACE reads. The sample includes 750,000 to 1,000,000 distinct CDR3 sequences, 25% to 35% seen only once; the top ten take about 9.4%. These same records also appear under a second study, on T cells of mothers and their children.

Material: blood. This chain connects TRBV28 to TRBJ1-2; no clear D gene. This TCR was sampled from a middle-aged woman in good health. The CDR3 sequence: CASIERRRNYGYTC. In nucleotides, the CDR3 is TGTGCCAGCATCGAAAGGAGGCGTAACTATGGCTACACCTGC.